This TCR beta chain was retrieved from a study of high-grade serous ovarian cancer treatment subgroups (dated by TCRdb to 2020 to 2023). For context, the study as a whole: On average, sequencing produced approximately 13,000 reads and 7,494 unique TCR beta rearrangements for each sample. The study examined TCR beta repertoires in high-grade serous ovarian cancer patients who were grouped under a laparoscopic triage algorithm by complete gross resection or by neoadjuvant chemotherapy response. A cohort of 30 patients was included: roughly 10 with no residual disease after primary surgery (R0), roughly 10 who were excellent NACT responders, and roughly 10 who were poor NACT responders. In total there were 85 to 95 samples, since every patient provided one primary tumor sample and two metastatic tumor samples. Overall study results and their limits: TCR clonal relatedness was found to be positively correlated with neoantigen level and, by trend, with copy number variation and mutation load derived from whole-genome sequencing. Repertoire similarity between tumors of the same patient ranged about 0.11 to 0.79, whereas almost no similarity was seen between different patients. Bulk tumor TCR sequencing lacked spatial information, limiting insight into HGSC tumor complexity and diversity. TCR repertoire analyses focused on CDR3; CDR1 and CDR2 were not analyzed.

Between the V and J ends, shortened by 2 bases and 2 bases respectively, the junction contains 2 bases. As encoded in the germline V gene, CDR1 is SGHTA while CDR2 is FQGNSA. From its cysteine to its phenylalanine, the CDR3 spans 12 amino acids. Only the CDR3 portion is preserved as DNA: 36 bases, with reading frame beginning at the first base. To note about this clone: No cognate antigen has been identified for it. No much larger clone is present one base from it, and per-base qualities are unavailable.

Collection of tumor samples took place before definitive surgery or chemotherapy. Genomic DNA extraction was performed by the MD Anderson Biospecimen Extraction Resource, and TCR sequencing was carried out by the MD Anderson Cancer Genomics Laboratory. High-throughput TCR profiling via ImmunoSEQ was performed on the approximately 95 tumor samples. On the authors' methods: Richness (unique productive sequences), clonality, evenness and relatedness were included as repertoire diversity metrics, and similarity between samples was assessed with the Bhattacharyya coefficient. A sensitivity analysis excluded TCRs with fewer than two reads and gave consistent conclusions. TCRdb limited this immuneACCESS table to in-frame rearrangements with V and J called. A share of clones is missing; checked studies link under half to unresolved V genes, and the rest is unexplained. V, J and clone size derive from that table, while D and trimming were established from the DNA sequence. Recorded for this sample are approximately 36,000 clones; over 60% of them occurred a single time. 3.1% of the sample is taken by the ten largest.

The sequence is built from TRBV7-2 and TRBJ2-3; the D gene is unclear. Sample: tumor tissue. This clonotype was sampled from a human donor with high-grade serous ovarian cancer. The CDR3 region has the sequence CASSLLTDTQYF. The DNA reads TGTGCCAGCAGCTTACTCACAGATACGCAGTATTTT.